This T cell receptor (beta chain) was sequenced in a study of early T cells in non-severe SARS-CoV-2 infection. Study at large: The sequenced material was bulk RNA from unsorted whole blood, and its chains were unpaired. Study-wide results and limits: VDJdb matching, biased toward anti-spike CD8 responses, missed private and CD4 specificities.

Deletions cut 0 bases from V and 2 bases from J, with 5 bases between. The germline V gene has CDR1 MNHEY and CDR2 SVGAGI. The CDR3 contains 14 residues. The TCR library protocol attached unique molecular identifiers to the individual cDNA molecules. Each CDR3 protein gets one entry after TCRdb re-called the 5' RACE reads with MiXCR. In the table there are about 82,000 distinct CDR3 sequences, less than 15% of which are singletons. This clonotype has only a few counts. Antigen unknown. Sequenced input: whole blood. The chain links TRBV6-5 to TRBJ1-5; weak D call: TRBD1 (5 bases). This receptor was taken from an adult who was a healthcare worker with PCR-confirmed SARS-CoV-2 infection or an uninfected control (not recorded which). The CDR3 nucleotides read TGTGCCAGCAGTTACTCAGGGGGCAATCAGCCCCAGCATTTT. It specifies CASSYSGGNQPQHF.